These 5 T cell receptor beta chains were all obtained from the same sample, sequenced in a study of OX40 agonist ivuxolimab in advanced cancers. TCRdb's copy holds only in-frame clones and misses some; the assay was immunoSEQ multiplex PCR. The table includes roughly 87,000 clones, around 90% detected once. Sequenced material: CD4+ or CD8+ T cells sorted from blood, taken in a trial of the OX40 agonist ivuxolimab. Receptors were obtained from an adult with an advanced solid tumor such as melanoma, head and neck, liver or kidney cancer.

The chain is built from TRBV6-1 and TRBJ1-2; TRBD1 matches 9 bases. The ends lost 5 bases at V and 1 base at J; junction bases unmatched: 5. This CDR3 spans 15 amino acids. Germline lookup yields CDR1 MNHNS and CDR2 SASEGT. The CDR3, as DNA: TGTGCCAGCAGTACTGGGACAGGGAATAACTATGGCTACACCTTC. Translating gives CASSTGTGNNYGYTF.

The chain links TRBV18 to TRBJ2-7; 7 bases align to TRBD2. The CDR3 is 14 amino acids. Germline CDR1 KGHSH, CDR2 LQKENI. J gave up 3 bases and V 0 bases, and 2 bases lay outside the gene matches. CDR3 DNA sequence: TGTGCCAGCTCACCACCCGGGACTAACTACGAGCAGTACTTC. Protein sequence: CASSPPGTNYEQYF.

In this sample, this clone turned up once. The chain joins TRBV5-1 to TRBJ2-2; 7 bases fit TRBD1. Germline lookup yields CDR1 SGHRS and CDR2 YFSETQ. V was pared by 2 bases and J by 5 bases, with 3 bases of the junction left unmatched. This CDR3 is 14 amino acids long. CDR3 protein: CASSLQGITGELFF. As DNA, the CDR3 is TGCGCCAGCAGCTTACAGGGGATTACCGGGGAGCTGTTTTTT.

The chain has TRBV28 and TRBJ2-3; 9 positions match TRBD1. The CDR3 has 18 residues. In germline, CDR1 is MDHEN, CDR2 SYDVKM. V gave up 5 bases and J gave up 2 bases; unmatched junction bases: 14. In DNA, the CDR3 is TGTGCCAGCAGTGCGATATCCCCCGGGACAGGGTCCACAGATACGCAGTATTTT. It encodes CASSAISPGTGSTDTQYF.

V usage is TRBV10-3 and J usage is TRBJ2-2; 7 positions agree with TRBD1. V was pared by 5 bases and J by 1 base, with 1 base of the junction left unmatched. Germline V gene lookup returns CDR1 ENHRY and CDR2 SYGVKD. CDR3 length: 14 residues. This CDR3 is CAISRTGNTGELFF. The CDR3 DNA follows: TGTGCCATCAGTCGGACAGGGAACACCGGGGAGCTGTTTTTT.